These 21 T cell receptor beta chains originate from one sample sequenced in a study of OX40 agonist ivuxolimab in advanced cancers. Generated by immunoSEQ multiplex PCR, the TCRdb table keeps only in-frame clones and is missing some. The data contain approximately 79,000 clones, about nine tenths of them singletons. Here the sequenced sample was CD4+ or CD8+ T cells sorted from blood, taken in a trial of the OX40 agonist ivuxolimab. The receptors originated from an adult with an advanced solid tumor such as melanoma, head and neck, liver or kidney cancer.

This chain connects TRBV30 to TRBJ1-5; TRBD1 matches at 8 bases. J lost 7 bases, V lost 2 bases, and 10 bases had no gene match. CDR1 is GTSNPN and CDR2 is SVGIG in the germline V gene (reference sequence). The CDR3 has 15 amino acids. DNA for the CDR3: TGTGCCTGGAGTCGACAGGGGCAAATAAGGCAGCCCCAGCATTTT. It codes for CAWSRQGQIRQPQHF. Supplemented by reference TRBV30 and TRBJ1-5, the full variable domain reads SQTIHQWPATLVQPVGSPLSLECTVEGTSNPNLYWYRQAAGRGLQLLFYSVGIGQISSEVPQNLSASRPQDRQFILSSKKLLLSDSGFYLCAWSRQGQIRQPQHFGDGTRLSIL.

This chain uses TRBV6-5 with TRBJ1-4; no clear D. V shed 2 bases and J shed 6 bases, with 7 bases lying between them. CDR1 MNHEY and CDR2 SVGAGI come from the germline V gene. The CDR3 is 13 residues long. The CDR3 DNA sequence: TGTGCCAGCAGTTACCGGCTAGATGAAAAACTGTTTTTT. Protein sequence: CASSYRLDEKLFF.

The chain is built from TRBV10-2 and TRBJ2-3; TRBD2 matches at 9 bases. Losses at the gene ends were 2 bases for V and 6 bases for J; bases not matched to a gene: 6. This CDR3 is 15 amino acids long. Per germline, CDR1 WSHSY and CDR2 SAAADI. The CDR3 loop reads CASSEPGLANDTQYF. The CDR3 DNA reads as TGCGCCAGCAGTGAGCCGGGACTAGCAAATGATACGCAGTATTTT.

The chain couples TRBV11-2 to TRBJ1-3; no definite D call. Germline CDR1 reads SGHAT; CDR2 reads FQNNGV. The length of the CDR3 is 16 residues. V shed 5 bases and J shed 0 bases, with 14 bases lying between them. CDR3 coding DNA: TGTGCCAGCAGCCCTTGGAGGCCCAGCTCTGGAAACACCATATATTTT. Translation: CASSPWRPSSGNTIYF.

The CDR3 bases are TGCGCCAGCAGCTATCTAGCGGGAGACGAGCAGTACTTC. This translates into CASSYLAGDEQYF. V gene TRBV5-1 combines with J gene TRBJ2-7; 10 bases line up with TRBD2. The CDR3 spans 13 residues. Germline V gives CDR1 SGHRS, CDR2 YFSETQ. V shed 3 bases and J 5 bases; nucleotides not matched to a gene: 2.

This chain connects TRBV11-2 to TRBJ1-6; the D is unclear. In germline, CDR1 is SGHAT, CDR2 FQNNGV. The CDR3 sequence is 12 residues long. Trimming left V 6 bases short and J 6 bases short, with 6 bases between. The CDR3 DNA follows: TGTGCCAGCAGTCGTGTTAATTCACCCCTCCACTTT. It codes for CASSRVNSPLHF.

The V and J genes are TRBV18 and TRBJ2-5, with D unresolved. Germline V lookup: CDR1 KGHSH, CDR2 LQKENI. The CDR3 sequence is 13 residues long. V lost 5 bases, J lost 5 bases, and 12 bases lay in between. DNA for the CDR3: TGTGCCAGCTCATCTCTTTTTGAGGAGACCCAGTACTTC. Its protein product is CASSSLFEETQYF.

The gene calls are TRBV11-2 and TRBJ1-4, with D tentatively TRBD1 (5 bases). V was clipped by 6 bases and J by 7 bases, with 15 bases between them. Germline CDR1 is SGHAT and CDR2 is FQNNGV. The CDR3 is 14 residues long. CDR3 region: CASRTRASGEKLFF. The CDR3 bases are TGTGCCAGCAGAACCAGGGCCTCGGGTGAAAAACTGTTTTTT.

The chain joins TRBV19 to TRBJ1-5, with 8 bases that match TRBD1. The V and J ends lost 5 bases and 1 base, in that order; junction bases with no gene match: 7. Germline V gene data show CDR1 as LNHDA and CDR2 as SQIVND (reference sequence). The CDR3 has 16 amino acids. CDR3 amino acids: CASSQWTGISNQPQHF. The DNA for the CDR3 is TGTGCCAGTAGTCAGTGGACAGGGATAAGCAATCAGCCCCAGCATTTT.

This chain joins TRBV6-6 and TRBJ2-5; D is unresolved. The J call is doubtful: the DNA matches TRBJ2-7 better. The CDR3 sequence is 12 residues long. CDR1 and CDR2 from the germline V gene are MNHNY and SVGAGI (reference sequence). This chain's CDR3 is CASGVDSYEQYF. The DNA for the CDR3 is TGTGCCAGCGGGGTAGACTCCTACGAGCAGTACTTC.

The gene calls are TRBV30 and TRBJ2-3; D remains ambiguous. Germline V gene sequence: CDR1 GTSNPN, CDR2 SVGIG (reference sequence). The V end was cut by 4 bases, the J end by 5 bases, with 7 bases between. CDR3 length: 11 residues. CDR3 region: CAWISVDTQYF. The CDR3 nucleotides read TGTGCCTGGATCAGCGTAGATACGCAGTATTTT.

This chain joins TRBV7-6 and TRBJ1-2; maybe TRBD1 (6 bases). The CDR3 is 20 amino acids. The V gene lost 1 base and the J gene lost 5 bases, with 29 bases spanning the gap. Germline-derived CDR1 and CDR2 are SGHVS and FNYEAQ. The CDR3 nucleotides are TGTGCCAGCAGCTTAGTCAGGGGACACACATTATCACGGAAGGGATATGGCTACACCTTC. Amino acids: CASSLVRGHTLSRKGYGYTF.

This sequence joins TRBV5-8 and TRBJ2-2; the D is unclear. The V gene's germline CDR1 is SGHTS and CDR2 YDEGEE. This CDR3 contains 16 residues. Trimming left V 8 bases short and J 3 bases short, with 20 bases between. The CDR3 region is CASPTTAWIYTGELFF. CDR3 DNA: TGTGCCAGTCCAACAACCGCGTGGATATACACCGGGGAGCTGTTTTTT.

The chain is built from TRBV7-8 and TRBJ2-3; D unclear. CDR1 and CDR2 from the germline V gene are SGHVS and FQNEAQ. This CDR3 contains 14 residues. The V end lost 5 bases, the J end lost 1 base, and 10 bases lay between the germline ends. The CDR3 here is CASSILVRTDTQYF. The CDR3 bases are TGTGCCAGCAGCATACTCGTCCGCACAGATACGCAGTATTTT.

The J gene is TRBJ2-3, the V gene TRBV20-1; D uncertain. The CDR3 has 11 residues. CDR1 is DFQATT and CDR2 is SNEGSKA in the germline V gene (reference sequence). Trimming took off 3 bases at V and 3 bases at J, with 4 bases between the two ends. CDR3 in amino acids: CSASLTDTQYF. DNA for the CDR3: TGCAGTGCTAGTTTGACAGATACGCAGTATTTT.

This clone was observed a handful of times. The chain combines TRBV5-8 with TRBJ2-7; D might be TRBD2 (6 bases). V was shortened by 2 bases and J by 4 bases, with 13 bases between the two germline ends. This CDR3 comprises 14 residues. The V gene's germline CDR1 is SGHTS and CDR2 YDEGEE. This chain's CDR3 is CASSFPGVNYEQYF. CDR3 coding DNA: TGTGCCAGCAGCTTCCCGGGGGTTAATTACGAGCAGTACTTC.

The CDR3 coding sequence is TGCGCCAGCAGCATAAGACAGGGGGGAGGTGGCTACACCTTC. Residues: CASSIRQGGGGYTF. The chain recombines TRBV5-1 with TRBJ1-2, with 9 positions matching TRBD1. From germline, CDR1 is SGHRS and CDR2 YFSETQ. This CDR3 has 14 amino acids. Trimming cost V 4 bases and J 7 bases; bases outside gene matches: 8.

This chain links TRBV9 with TRBJ1-1; D is perhaps TRBD1 (5 bases). V was shortened by 4 bases and J by 6 bases, with 19 bases between the two germline ends. CDR1 is SGDLS and CDR2 is YYNGEE in the germline V gene. This CDR3 has 15 amino acids. CDR3 protein: CASSPLTGLRAEAFF. The CDR3 nucleotides read TGTGCCAGCAGCCCCCTTACAGGCCTCCGGGCTGAAGCTTTCTTT.

This clone was seen a few times. This CDR3 reads CASSLDGSGYTF. The CDR3 DNA sequence: TGCGCCAGCAGCTTGGACGGCAGCGGCTACACCTTC. V usage is TRBV5-1 and J usage is TRBJ1-2; D call uncertain. CDR3 size: 12 residues. Germline values: CDR1 SGHRS, CDR2 YFSETQ. Trimming shortened V by 0 bases and J by 8 bases, and 8 bases separated the two germline ends.

This chain uses TRBV7-3 with TRBJ2-1; 10 nucleotides match TRBD2. Germline V gene data show CDR1 as SGHTA and CDR2 as FQGTGA. The CDR3 spans 15 residues. Trimming cost V 2 bases and J 4 bases; bases outside gene matches: 2. The CDR3 bases are TGTGCCAGCAGCTTATTTAGCGGGAGGTACAATGAGCAGTTCTTC. The encoded protein is CASSLFSGRYNEQFF.

The CDR3 region is CASSRGGPTYEQYF. As DNA, the CDR3 is TGTGCCAGCAGCAGAGGGGGCCCCACCTACGAGCAGTACTTC. The rearrangement uses TRBV11-2 and TRBJ2-7; 7 nucleotides align to TRBD1. The CDR3 has 14 residues. The germline V gene encodes CDR1 SGHAT and CDR2 FQNNGV. Trimming cost V 5 bases and J 2 bases; bases outside gene matches: 6.